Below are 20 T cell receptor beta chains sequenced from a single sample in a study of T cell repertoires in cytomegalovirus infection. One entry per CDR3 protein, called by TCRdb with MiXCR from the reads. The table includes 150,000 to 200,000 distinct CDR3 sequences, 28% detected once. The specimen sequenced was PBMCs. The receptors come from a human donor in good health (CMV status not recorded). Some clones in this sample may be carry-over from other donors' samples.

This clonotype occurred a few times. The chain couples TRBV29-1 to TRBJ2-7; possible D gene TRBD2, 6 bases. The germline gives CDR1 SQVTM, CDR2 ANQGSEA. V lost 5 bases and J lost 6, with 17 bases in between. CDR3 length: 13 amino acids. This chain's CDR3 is CSVITGEDFEQYF. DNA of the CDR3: TGCAGCGTTATCACCGGGGAGGATTTCGAGCAGTACTTC.

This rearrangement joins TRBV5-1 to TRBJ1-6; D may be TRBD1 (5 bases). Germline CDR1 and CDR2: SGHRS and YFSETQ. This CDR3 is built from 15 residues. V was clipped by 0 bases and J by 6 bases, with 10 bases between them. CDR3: CASSLGLQGNSPLHF. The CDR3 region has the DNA TGCGCCAGCAGCTTGGGATTGCAGGGTAATTCACCCCTCCACTTT.

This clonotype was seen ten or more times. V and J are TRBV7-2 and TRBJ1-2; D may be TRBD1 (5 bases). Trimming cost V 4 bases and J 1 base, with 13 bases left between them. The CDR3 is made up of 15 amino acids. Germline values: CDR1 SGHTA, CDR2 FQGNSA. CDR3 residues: CASSSRQSNNYGYTF. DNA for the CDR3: TGTGCCAGCAGCTCAAGACAGTCCAATAACTATGGCTACACCTTC. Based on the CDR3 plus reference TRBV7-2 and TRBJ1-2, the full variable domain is GAGVSQSPSNKVTEKGKDVELRCDPISGHTALYWYRQSLGQGLEFLIYFQGNSAPDKSGLPSDRFSAERTGGSVSTLTIQRTQQEDSAVYLCASSSRQSNNYGYTFGSGTRLTVV.

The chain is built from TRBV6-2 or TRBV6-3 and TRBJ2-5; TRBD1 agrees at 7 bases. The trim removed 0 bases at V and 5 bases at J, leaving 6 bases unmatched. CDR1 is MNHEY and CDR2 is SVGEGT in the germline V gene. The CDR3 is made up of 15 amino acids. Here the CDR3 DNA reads TGTGCCAGCAGTTACTCCGGCAGGGGGTGGGAGACCCAGTACTTC. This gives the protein CASSYSGRGWETQYF.

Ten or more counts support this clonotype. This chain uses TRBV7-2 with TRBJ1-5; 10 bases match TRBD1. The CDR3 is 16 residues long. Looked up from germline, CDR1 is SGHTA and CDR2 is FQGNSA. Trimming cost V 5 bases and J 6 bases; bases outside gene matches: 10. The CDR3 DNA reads TGTGCCAGCAGCGATCCGACGACAGGGGGCTTTCAGCCCCAGCATTTT. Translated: CASSDPTTGGFQPQHF.

The DNA for the CDR3 is TGTGCCAGCAGTTTGCTCACAGGAGCCGTTGAAGCTTTCTTT. The encoded protein is CASSLLTGAVEAFF. The rearrangement links TRBV12-3 or TRBV12-4 to TRBJ1-1; D is possibly TRBD1 (5 bases). Trimming left V 3 bases short and J 7 bases short, with 15 bases between. The CDR3 has 14 amino acids.

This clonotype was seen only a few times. CDR3 DNA sequence: TGTGCCAGCAGTTTCCCAGGGGGCGGTGGCTACACCTTC. Translating it yields CASSFPGGGGYTF. This rearrangement joins TRBV12-3 or TRBV12-4 to TRBJ1-2; TRBD1 matches at 8 bases. Trimming removed 3 bases from V and 7 bases from J; junction bases left unmatched: 4. The CDR3 covers 13 residues.

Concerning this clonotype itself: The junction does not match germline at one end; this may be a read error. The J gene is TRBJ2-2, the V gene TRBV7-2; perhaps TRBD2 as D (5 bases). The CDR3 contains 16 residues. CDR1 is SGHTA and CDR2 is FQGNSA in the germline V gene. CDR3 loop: CARSPSPGSSTGELFF. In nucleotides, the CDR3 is TGTGCCCGCAGCCCCTCACCGGGATCGAGCACCGGGGAGCTGTTTTTT.

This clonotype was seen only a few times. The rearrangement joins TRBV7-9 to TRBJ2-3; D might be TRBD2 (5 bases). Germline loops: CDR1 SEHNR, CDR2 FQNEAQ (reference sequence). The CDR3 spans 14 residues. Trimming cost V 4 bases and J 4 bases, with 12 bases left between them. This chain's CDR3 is CASSSQLVADTQYF. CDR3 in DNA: TGTGCCAGCAGCTCCCAACTAGTCGCAGATACGCAGTATTTT.

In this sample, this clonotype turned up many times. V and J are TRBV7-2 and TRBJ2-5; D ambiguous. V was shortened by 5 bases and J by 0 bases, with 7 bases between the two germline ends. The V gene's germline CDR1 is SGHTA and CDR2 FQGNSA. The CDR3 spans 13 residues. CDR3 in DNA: TGTGCCAGCAGCCCCCCAAACCAAGAGACCCAGTACTTC. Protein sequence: CASSPPNQETQYF.

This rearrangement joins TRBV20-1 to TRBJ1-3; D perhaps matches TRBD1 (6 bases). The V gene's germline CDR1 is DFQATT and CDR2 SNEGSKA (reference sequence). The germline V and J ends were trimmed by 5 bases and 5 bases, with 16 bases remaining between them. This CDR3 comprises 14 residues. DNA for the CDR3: TGCAGTGCTTCTTCAGGGGAAACAAGAAACACCATATATTTT. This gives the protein CSASSGETRNTIYF.

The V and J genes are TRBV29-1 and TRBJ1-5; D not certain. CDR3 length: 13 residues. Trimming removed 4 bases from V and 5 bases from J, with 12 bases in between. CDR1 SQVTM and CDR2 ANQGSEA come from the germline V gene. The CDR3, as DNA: TGCAGCGTTGGCGAGGTTAGGGATCAGCCCCAGCATTTT. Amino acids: CSVGEVRDQPQHF.

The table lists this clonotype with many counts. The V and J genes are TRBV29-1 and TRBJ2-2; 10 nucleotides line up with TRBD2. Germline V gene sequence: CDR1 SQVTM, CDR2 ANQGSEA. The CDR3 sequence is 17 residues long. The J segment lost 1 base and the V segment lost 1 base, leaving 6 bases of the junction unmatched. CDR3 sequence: CSVEGEVAGGNTGELFF. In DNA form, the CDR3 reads TGCAGCGTTGAAGGAGAGGTAGCGGGGGGGAACACCGGGGAGCTGTTTTTT.

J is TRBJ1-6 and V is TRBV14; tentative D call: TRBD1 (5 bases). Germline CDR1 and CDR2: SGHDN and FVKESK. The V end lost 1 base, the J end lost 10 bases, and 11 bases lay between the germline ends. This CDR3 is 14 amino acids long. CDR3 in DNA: TGTGCCAGCAGCCAAGGGCAGGGCAGATCACCCCTCCACTTT. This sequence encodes CASSQGQGRSPLHF.

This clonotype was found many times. The CDR3 reads CASSRVRSGETQYF. CDR3 DNA sequence: TGTGCCAGCAGCCGCGTCCGTAGCGGGGAGACCCAGTACTTC. The chain is built from TRBV11-2 and TRBJ2-5; 7 bases match TRBD2. This CDR3 contains 14 residues. V shed 5 bases and J 5 bases; nucleotides not matched to a gene: 8. The germline gives CDR1 SGHAT, CDR2 FQNNGV. The full variable domain, rest sourced from reference TRBV11-2 and TRBJ2-5, is EAGVAQSPRYKIIEKRQSVAFWCNPISGHATLYWYQQILGQGPKLLIQFQNNGVVDDSQLPKDRFSAERLKGVDSTLKIQPAKLEDSAVYLCASSRVRSGETQYFGPGTRLLVL.

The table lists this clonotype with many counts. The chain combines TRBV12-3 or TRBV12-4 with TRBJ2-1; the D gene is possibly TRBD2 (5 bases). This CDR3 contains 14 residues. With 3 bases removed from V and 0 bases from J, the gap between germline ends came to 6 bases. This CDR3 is CASSFGSSYNEQFF. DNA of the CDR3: TGTGCCAGCAGTTTTGGGAGCTCCTACAATGAGCAGTTCTTC.

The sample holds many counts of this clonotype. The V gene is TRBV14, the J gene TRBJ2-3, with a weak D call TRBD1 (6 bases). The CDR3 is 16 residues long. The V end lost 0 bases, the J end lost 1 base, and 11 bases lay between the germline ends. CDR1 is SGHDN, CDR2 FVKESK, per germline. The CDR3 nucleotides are TGTGCCAGCAGCCAAGAGGGGGCCCTTCGCACAGATACGCAGTATTTT. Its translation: CASSQEGALRTDTQYF.

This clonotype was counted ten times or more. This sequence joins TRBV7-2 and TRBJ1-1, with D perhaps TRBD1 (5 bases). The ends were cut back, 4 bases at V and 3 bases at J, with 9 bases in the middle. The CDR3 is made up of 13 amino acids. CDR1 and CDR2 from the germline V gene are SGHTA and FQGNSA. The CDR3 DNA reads TGTGCCAGCAGCTCCCTGGGGGACACTGAAGCTTTCTTT. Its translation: CASSSLGDTEAFF. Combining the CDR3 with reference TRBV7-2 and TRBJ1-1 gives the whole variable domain GAGVSQSPSNKVTEKGKDVELRCDPISGHTALYWYRQSLGQGLEFLIYFQGNSAPDKSGLPSDRFSAERTGGSVSTLTIQRTQQEDSAVYLCASSSLGDTEAFFGQGTRLTVV.

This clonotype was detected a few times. CDR3 sequence reads: CASSDQSQRGGLNEQFF. In DNA form, the CDR3 reads TGTGCCAGCAGTGATCAGAGTCAGCGGGGGGGCCTAAATGAGCAGTTCTTC. The chain uses TRBV6-4 and TRBJ2-1, with 10 positions matching TRBD2. V lost 3 bases and J lost 7; bases outside the gene matches: 12. The germline CDR1 and CDR2 sequences are MRHNA and SNTAGT. This CDR3 is 17 amino acids long.

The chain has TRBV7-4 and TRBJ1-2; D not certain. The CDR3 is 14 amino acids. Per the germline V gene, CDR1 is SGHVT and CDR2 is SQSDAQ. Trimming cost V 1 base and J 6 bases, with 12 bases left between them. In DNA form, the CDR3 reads TGTGCCAGCAGCTTAGGGAGCACCGGACATGGCTACACCTTC. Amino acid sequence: CASSLGSTGHGYTF.